This entry describes one TCR beta chain. These data are taken from a study of CD8 T cells in ankylosing spondylitis. Each CDR3 protein gets one entry after TCRdb re-called the 5' RACE reads with MiXCR. The table lists 250,000 to 300,000 distinct CDR3 sequences, around 19% of them singletons. Trimming left V 5 bases short and J 1 base short, with 8 bases between. Germline V lookup: CDR1 SGHTA, CDR2 FQGTGA. The CDR3 loop spans 14 amino acids. What was sequenced was blood, either unsorted or a sorted T cell fraction (not recorded which). The chain couples TRBV7-3 to TRBJ2-2, with a tentative D call TRBD1 (5 bases). This TCR derives from a male donor with ankylosing spondylitis or in good health (not recorded which). CDR3 in amino acids: CASSKGLNTGELFF. As DNA, the CDR3 is TGTGCCAGCAGCAAGGGGTTGAACACCGGGGAGCTGTTTTTT. Supplemented by reference TRBV7-3 and TRBJ2-2, the full variable domain reads GAGVSQTPSNKVTEKGKYVELRCDPISGHTALYWYRQSLGQGPEFLIYFQGTGAADDSGLPNDRFFAVRPEGSVSTLKIQRTERGDSAVYLCASSKGLNTGELFFGEGSRLTVL.